Below are 14 T cell receptor beta chains sequenced from a single sample in a study of graft-versus-host responses after intestinal transplantation. The assay was immunoSEQ multiplex PCR, and TCRdb's table has in-frame clones only and misses some. The profile shows about 39,000 clones, just under 90% of them singletons. The sample was PBMCs, taken 260 to 270 days after transplant. These receptors came from a human patient who received an intestinal transplant, so some T cells may come from the graft donor.

The chain links TRBV15 to TRBJ1-1; possible D gene TRBD1, 5 bases. Between the trimmed V and J ends, which lost 8 bases and 1 base, there was a span of 17 bases. The V gene's germline CDR1 is LNHNV and CDR2 YYDKDF (reference sequence). This CDR3 is 15 amino acids long. This chain's CDR3 is CATLGGGLKNTEAFF. CDR3 nucleotides: TGTGCCACCCTTGGGGGAGGGCTTAAGAACACTGAAGCTTTCTTT. The complete variable domain, with remaining parts taken from reference TRBV15 and TRBJ1-1, reads DAMVIQNPRYQVTQFGKPVTLSCSQTLNHNVMYWYQQKSSQAPKLLFHYYDKDFNNEADTPDNFQSRRPNTSFCFLDIRSPGLGDTAMYLCATLGGGLKNTEAFFGQGTRLTVV.

The rearrangement links TRBV7-8 to TRBJ2-5, with TRBD1 matching over 8 bases. CDR3 size: 15 residues. V lost 5 bases, J lost 5 bases, and 10 bases stayed unmatched. Germline-derived CDR1 and CDR2 are SGHVS and FQNEAQ. The DNA of the CDR3 is TGTGCCAGCAGCGGAAGGGACAGGACAGAGGAGACCCAGTACTTC. Its protein is CASSGRDRTEETQYF.

V and J are TRBV2 and TRBJ2-2, with D perhaps TRBD1 or TRBD2 (5 bases each). The ends were cut back, 10 bases at V and 5 bases at J, with 14 bases in the middle. Germline assignment: CDR1 SNHLY and CDR2 FYNNEI. The CDR3 spans 13 residues. The CDR3 DNA reads TGTGCCATGGAGGAAGGGGTTACCGGGGAGCTGTTTTTT. This gives the protein CAMEEGVTGELFF.

This clone was recorded a few times. The chain combines TRBV6-1 with TRBJ2-2; TRBD2 might be the D (6 bases). CDR1 is MNHNS and CDR2 is SASEGT in the germline V gene. CDR3 length equals 15 residues. Between the trimmed V and J ends, which lost 5 bases and 7 bases, there was a span of 17 bases. CDR3 in DNA: TGTGCCAGCAGTCCGGAGGAGGGCGTCAGCGGGGAGCTGTTTTTT. It translates to CASSPEEGVSGELFF.

The V gene is TRBV7-9, the J gene TRBJ1-2; D is perhaps TRBD1 (6 bases). CDR1 is SEHNR, CDR2 FQNEAQ, per germline (reference sequence). Trimming stripped 0 bases from V and 3 bases from J, with 14 bases between. CDR3 length equals 16 residues. CDR3 amino acids: CASSLARGAADYGYTF. The CDR3 DNA reads TGTGCCAGCAGCTTAGCTCGGGGGGCGGCAGACTATGGCTACACCTTC.

With regard to this clone: The junction shows a germline mismatch at one end, possibly a read error. The gene calls are TRBV7-8 and TRBJ2-5; 12 bases line up with TRBD2. Germline CDR1 reads SGHVS; CDR2 reads FQNEAQ. The CDR3 covers 15 residues. The CDR3 protein is CTSSASGGAVETQYF. In nucleotides, the CDR3 is TGTACCAGCAGCGCTAGCGGGGGGGCCGTGGAGACCCAGTACTTC.

This clone was observed once. The J gene is TRBJ1-1, the V gene TRBV2, with D unresolved. Germline V gene data show CDR1 as SNHLY and CDR2 as FYNNEI. The V end lost 8 bases, the J end lost 1 base, and 8 bases lay between the germline ends. The CDR3 has 12 residues. DNA for the CDR3: TGTGCCAGCCGACGGAGGAACACTGAAGCTTTCTTT. As protein: CASRRRNTEAFF.

This chain joins TRBV7-6 and TRBJ2-3; TRBD2 agrees at 11 bases. Germline-derived CDR1 and CDR2 are SGHVS and FNYEAQ. V shed 4 bases, J shed 5 bases, and the junction held 5 bases outside the gene matches. The CDR3 has 15 residues. CDR3 sequence reads: CASSSLAGGIDTQYF. As DNA, the CDR3 is TGTGCCAGCAGCTCCCTAGCGGGGGGAATAGATACGCAGTATTTT.

This sequence joins TRBV30 and TRBJ2-7; D may be TRBD1 (5 bases). V was clipped by 1 base and J by 2 bases, with 9 bases between them. The CDR3 spans 13 residues. Germline V gives CDR1 GTSNPN, CDR2 SVGIG (reference sequence). The CDR3 spells CAWSEGFPYEQYF. The CDR3 DNA reads TGTGCCTGGAGTGAGGGGTTTCCCTACGAGCAGTACTTC.

V gene TRBV9 combines with J gene TRBJ1-3; D remains unclear. V dropped 0 bases and J dropped 2 bases, with 6 bases sitting between them. The germline gives CDR1 SGDLS, CDR2 YYNGEE. This CDR3 is built from 14 residues. CDR3 in amino acids: CASSVDTAGNTIYF. The CDR3 nucleotides read TGTGCCAGCAGCGTAGACACAGCTGGAAACACCATATATTTT.

V gene TRBV5-1 combines with J gene TRBJ1-1; the D gene is possibly TRBD1 (6 bases). Germline values: CDR1 SGHRS, CDR2 YFSETQ. The CDR3 contains 20 residues. V was trimmed by 1 base and J by 3 bases, leaving 28 bases between them. CDR3 protein: CASSLWWPYLRRGRHTEAFF. The CDR3 DNA sequence: TGCGCCAGCAGCTTGTGGTGGCCTTACCTCCGCCGGGGGCGACACACTGAAGCTTTCTTT.

The chain is built from TRBV6-1 and TRBJ2-7; 7 bases are shared with TRBD1. Germline loops: CDR1 MNHNS, CDR2 SASEGT. This CDR3 spans 16 amino acids. V trimming: 2 bases; J trimming: 1 base; junction bases outside the gene matches: 8. This chain's CDR3 is CASSEWGQFFSYEQYF. DNA of the CDR3: TGTGCCAGCAGTGAATGGGGACAGTTTTTTTCCTACGAGCAGTACTTC.

V usage is TRBV27 and J usage is TRBJ1-1, with D uncertain. Germline CDR1 is MNHEY and CDR2 is SMNVEV (reference sequence). The V end lost 7 bases, the J end lost 5 bases, and 14 bases lay between the germline ends. CDR3 length: 13 residues. The chain's CDR3 is CASMSGEMTEAFF. DNA for the CDR3: TGTGCCAGCATGAGTGGGGAGATGACTGAAGCTTTCTTT.

The rearrangement joins TRBV30 to TRBJ1-2; no reliable D call. Germline CDR1 GTSNPN, CDR2 SVGIG (reference sequence). The CDR3 contains 12 residues. The germline V and J ends were trimmed by 2 bases and 5 bases, with 9 bases remaining between them. The CDR3 is CAWSFEIYGYTF. In DNA, the CDR3 is TGTGCCTGGAGTTTCGAGATATATGGCTACACCTTC.